This T cell receptor (beta chain) was sequenced for a study of blood T cell repertoires in COVID-19. Study-wide background: COVID-19 samples from acute and convalescent phases originated in the United States, Italy and Spain. Sources were T cells, B-cell-depleted T cells, or PBMCs; the material itself was cDNA or gDNA.

Germline V CDR1 and CDR2: SSHAT, FNYEAQ (reference sequence). This CDR3 spans 15 amino acids. Trimming took 0 bases from V and 4 from J; bases not matched to a gene: 5. TCRdb's copy holds only in-frame clones and misses some; the assay was immunoSEQ multiplex PCR. Of over 300,000 clones in the sample, around 89% were seen once. Participant reports of clinical history set cohort assignment. This TCR was recovered from a woman in her 30s with acute COVID-19. The chain combines TRBV7-7 with TRBJ2-7; TRBD1 agrees at 8 bases. The specimen sequenced was PBMCs or T cells enriched from blood (not recorded which). Written as DNA, the CDR3 is TGTGCCAGCAGCTTAGCGGAGGGGGACAGGTACGAGCAGTACTTC. Encoded protein: CASSLAEGDRYEQYF.